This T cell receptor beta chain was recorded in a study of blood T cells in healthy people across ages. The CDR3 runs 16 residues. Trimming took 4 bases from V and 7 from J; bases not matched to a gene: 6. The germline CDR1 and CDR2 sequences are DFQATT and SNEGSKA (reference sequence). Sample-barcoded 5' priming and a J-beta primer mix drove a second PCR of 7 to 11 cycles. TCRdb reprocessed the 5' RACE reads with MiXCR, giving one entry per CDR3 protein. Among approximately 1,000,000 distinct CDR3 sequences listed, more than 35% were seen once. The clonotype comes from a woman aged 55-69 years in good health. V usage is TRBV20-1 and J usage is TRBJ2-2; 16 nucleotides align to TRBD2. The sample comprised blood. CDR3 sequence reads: CSANLGTSGRGGELFF. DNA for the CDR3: TGCAGTGCTAACCTCGGGACTAGCGGGAGGGGCGGGGAGCTGTTTTTT.